This note documents a single TCR beta chain sequence. Its antigen remains unknown. The sample is drawn from a study of a mutant IDH1 vaccine in newly diagnosed glioma. Study in general: In some groups vaccination began 4-6 weeks post-radiotherapy; others received it with temozolomide. Patients were pretreated with radiotherapy, temozolomide, or both, mostly both.

The time point denotes: week 35, safety follow-up. With topical imiquimod, each dose of the vaccine consisted of 300 ug of mutant IDH1 20-mer peptide. During weeks 1, 3, 5, 7, 11, 15, 19 and 23, patients received eight vaccinations. Using immunoSEQ multiplex PCR, the repertoire was profiled, and TCRdb retains in-frame clones only, with some absent. The sample gives around 29,000 clones, about 76% of which show up once; approximately 7.5% is in the top ten. This sequence was found in a man aged 50 or older with glioma. Here the sequenced sample was PBMCs, taken from a glioma patient whose treatment included an IDH1 peptide vaccine.

The CDR3 region is CATSGGTANYEQYF. CDR3 bases: TGTGCCACGTCCGGCGGGACAGCAAACTACGAGCAGTACTTC. The gene calls are TRBV2 and TRBJ2-7; the D gene is possibly TRBD1 (7 bases). This CDR3 comprises 14 residues. Trimming took 10 bases from V and 3 from J, leaving 19 bases between them. Germline V CDR1 and CDR2: SNHLY, FYNNEI.